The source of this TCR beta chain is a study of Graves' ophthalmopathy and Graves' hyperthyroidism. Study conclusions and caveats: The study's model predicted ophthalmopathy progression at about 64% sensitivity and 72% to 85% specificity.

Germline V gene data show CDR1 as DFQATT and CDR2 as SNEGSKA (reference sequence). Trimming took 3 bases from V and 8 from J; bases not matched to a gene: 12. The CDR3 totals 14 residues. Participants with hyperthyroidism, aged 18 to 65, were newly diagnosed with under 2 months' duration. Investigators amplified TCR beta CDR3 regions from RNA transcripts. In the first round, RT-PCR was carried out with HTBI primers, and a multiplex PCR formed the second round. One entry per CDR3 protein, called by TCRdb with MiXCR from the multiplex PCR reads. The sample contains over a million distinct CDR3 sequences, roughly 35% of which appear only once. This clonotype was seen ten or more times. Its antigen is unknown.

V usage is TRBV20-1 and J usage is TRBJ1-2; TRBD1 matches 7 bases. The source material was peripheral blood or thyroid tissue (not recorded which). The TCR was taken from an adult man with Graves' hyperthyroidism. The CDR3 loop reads CSASSGQGGPGYTF. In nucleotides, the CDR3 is TGCAGTGCTAGCAGCGGCCAAGGGGGCCCGGGCTACACCTTC.